This is a list of T cell receptor beta chains from one sample in a study of shared clonotypes between healthy human individuals. Repertoires were generated with immunoSEQ multiplex PCR, while TCRdb's copy carries only in-frame clones and drops some. The table shows over 2 million clones, with approximately 95% occurring only once. The sample comprised naive CD8+ T cells sorted from blood. These receptors were collected from a man aged 18 to 29 in good health. Each CDR3 is given with its conserved first and last residue. The order of the fields is V gene, J gene, CDR3 protein.

V: TRBV5-5
J: TRBJ1-1
CDR3: CASSLWIMNTEAFF

V: TRBV27
J: TRBJ2-2
CDR3: CASTPGQGTGELFF

V: TRBV4-1
J: TRBJ1-4
CDR3: CASSQVGSENEKLFF

V: TRBV10-2
J: TRBJ2-3
CDR3: CASSELASGGGDTQYF

V: TRBV9
J: TRBJ2-1
CDR3: CASSVGLDEQFF

V: TRBV27
J: TRBJ2-7
CDR3: CASSLLFPTVEQYF

V: TRBV4-1
J: TRBJ2-7
CDR3: CASSQGLANLLEQYF

V: TRBV9
J: TRBJ2-7
CDR3: CASSPNLNYEQYF

V: TRBV28
J: TRBJ2-2
CDR3: CAATGTSGVGTGELFF

V: TRBV2
J: TRBJ2-1
CDR3: CASSDPSGETYNEQFF

V: TRBV4-3
J: TRBJ2-1
CDR3: CASSQDLGPGIAYNEQFF

V: TRBV9
J: TRBJ2-1
CDR3: CASSVVLADNEQFF

V: TRBV6-5
J: TRBJ1-2
CDR3: CASTAGYGYTF

V: TRBV6-5
J: TRBJ1-5
CDR3: CASSTEGGQPQHF

V: TRBV4-1
J: TRBJ1-2
CDR3: CASSHGAGTDYGYTF

V: TRBV10-1
J: TRBJ2-7
CDR3: CASTPGGPNEQYF

V: TRBV2
J: TRBJ2-1
CDR3: CASSEIHNEQFF

V: TRBV2
J: TRBJ2-2
CDR3: CASRDSYTGELFF

V: TRBV6-1
J: TRBJ1-1
CDR3: CASSEHWTVPTEAFF

V: TRBV5-6
J: TRBJ2-7
CDR3: CASSWTSGNYEQYF

V: TRBV7-9
J: TRBJ1-2
CDR3: CASSTETGFYGYTF

V: TRBV28
J: TRBJ1-2
CDR3: CASHGGSLYGYTF

V: TRBV11-2
J: TRBJ1-2
CDR3: CASSLAGGEYQGYTF

V: TRBV6-1
J: TRBJ2-2
CDR3: CASSEDPTGENTGELFF

V: TRBV28
J: TRBJ1-4
CDR3: CASSPDRGREKLFF

V: TRBV2
J: TRBJ2-3
CDR3: CASSDRTSTDTQYF

V: TRBV5-6
J: TRBJ1-1
CDR3: CASSRLGTGGTEAFF

V: TRBV2
J: TRBJ2-7
CDR3: CASSEGREGLGEQYF

V: TRBV5-4
J: TRBJ1-1
CDR3: CASSLRDSMNTEAFF

V: TRBV28
J: TRBJ2-2
CDR3: CASSWAGGGTGELFF

V: TRBV5-1
J: TRBJ2-7
CDR3: CASSLYNEQYF

V: TRBV9
J: TRBJ2-5
CDR3: CASSVVGRVQETQYF

V: TRBV28
J: TRBJ2-5
CDR3: CASSLAGGPETQYF

V: TRBV27
J: TRBJ2-3
CDR3: CASRPGGSDTQYF